This T cell receptor beta chain stems from a study of T cells after somatic rescue of genetic block. Germline V gene sequence: CDR1 SGHAT, CDR2 FQNNGV. The CDR3 is made up of 16 amino acids. Germline trimming cut 5 bases from V and 7 bases from J; bases unmatched to any gene: 10. The method was immunoSEQ multiplex PCR; TCRdb's version includes in-frame clones alone and lacks a portion of them. Here the sample spans tens of thousands of clones, about 87% being singletons. Sequenced input: peripheral blood mononuclear cells (PBMCs). This clonotype was obtained from a woman between 18 and 29 years old. V gene TRBV11-2 combines with J gene TRBJ1-4; 10 bases are a match to TRBD1. The CDR3 bases are TGTGCCAGCAGCCCCGGGGGGGGACAGGGGACTGAAAAACTGTTTTTT. Translation gives CASSPGGGQGTEKLFF.